This T cell receptor (beta chain) comes out of a study of HIV-infected patients and healthy controls. Study outcomes and limitations: Mean usage of eight alpha and eight beta V genes differed significantly in HIV-infected patients versus controls.

Around 450 ng RNA was reverse transcribed with alpha and beta constant-region primers. Using multiplexing indices, alpha and beta chain libraries were generated apart by chain-specific third strand synthesis. One entry per CDR3 protein results from TCRdb running MiXCR on the 5' RACE reads. The sample has some 6,100 distinct CDR3 sequences, more than 6.5% seen once. Sample share makes this clonotype medium-sized. Its antigen is currently unknown. Trimming shortened V by 4 bases and J by 0 bases, and 29 bases separated the two germline ends. CDR3 length: 21 amino acids. CDR1 is SEHNR, CDR2 FQNEAQ, per germline (reference sequence). Roughly three months, about 14 weeks, into antiretroviral therapy, follow-up blood was collected. The repertoire came from unfractionated whole blood and reflected all unsorted peripheral T cells. The RNA source was a roughly 2.5 ml peripheral blood draw.

J is TRBJ2-3 and V is TRBV7-9; possible D gene TRBD2, 7 bases. This clonotype originated in an adult with HIV infection. Source: blood, taken during antiretroviral therapy. The CDR3 sequence: CASSSPLRGAEGRLSTDTQYF. The CDR3 coding sequence is TGTGCCAGCAGCTCCCCGCTTCGGGGGGCCGAGGGCCGACTAAGCACAGATACGCAGTATTTT.